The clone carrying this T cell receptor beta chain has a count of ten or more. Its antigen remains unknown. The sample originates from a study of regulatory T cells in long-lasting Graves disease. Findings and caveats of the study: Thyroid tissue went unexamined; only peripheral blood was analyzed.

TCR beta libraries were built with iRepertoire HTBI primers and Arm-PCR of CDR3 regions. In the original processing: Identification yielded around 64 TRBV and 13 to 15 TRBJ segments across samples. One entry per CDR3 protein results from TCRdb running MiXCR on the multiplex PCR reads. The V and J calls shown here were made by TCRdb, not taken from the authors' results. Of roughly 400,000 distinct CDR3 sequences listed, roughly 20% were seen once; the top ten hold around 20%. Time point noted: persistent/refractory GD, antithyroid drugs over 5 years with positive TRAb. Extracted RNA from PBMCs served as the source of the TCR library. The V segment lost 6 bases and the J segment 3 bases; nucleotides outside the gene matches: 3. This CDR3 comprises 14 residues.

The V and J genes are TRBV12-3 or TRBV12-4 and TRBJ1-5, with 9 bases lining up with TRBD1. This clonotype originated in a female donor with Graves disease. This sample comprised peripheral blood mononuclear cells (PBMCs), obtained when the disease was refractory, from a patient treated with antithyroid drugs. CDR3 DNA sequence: TGTGCCAGCAGCGGGACAGGGAACAATCAGCCCCAGCATTTT. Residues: CASSGTGNNQPQHF.